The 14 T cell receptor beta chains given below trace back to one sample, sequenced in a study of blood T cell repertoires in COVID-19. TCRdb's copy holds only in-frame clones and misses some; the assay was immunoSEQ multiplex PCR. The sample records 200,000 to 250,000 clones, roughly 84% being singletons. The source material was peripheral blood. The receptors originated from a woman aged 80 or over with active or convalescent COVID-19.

The CDR3, as DNA: TGTGCCAGTAGTAGGGGCAGGGTCGAGTCCTATAATTCACCCCTCCACTTT. This gives the protein CASSRGRVESYNSPLHF. The V gene is TRBV19, the J gene TRBJ1-6; D might be TRBD1 (5 bases). CDR3 length: 17 amino acids. Trimming took 4 bases from V and 1 from J, leaving 14 bases between them. Germline assignment: CDR1 LNHDA and CDR2 SQIVND (reference sequence).

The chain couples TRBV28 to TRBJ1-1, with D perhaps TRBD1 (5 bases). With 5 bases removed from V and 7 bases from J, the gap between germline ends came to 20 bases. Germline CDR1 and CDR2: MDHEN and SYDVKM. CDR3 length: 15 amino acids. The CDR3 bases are TGTGCCAGCAGTCCCCCCGGGGGGTGGGGGAGTGAAGCTTTCTTT. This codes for CASSPPGGWGSEAFF.

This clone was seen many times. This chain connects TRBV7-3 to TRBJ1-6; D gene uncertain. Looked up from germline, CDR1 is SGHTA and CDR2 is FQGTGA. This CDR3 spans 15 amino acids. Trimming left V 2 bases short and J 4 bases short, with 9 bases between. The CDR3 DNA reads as TGTGCCAGCAGCTTACTTCCCCGGTATAATTCACCCCTCCACTTT. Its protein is CASSLLPRYNSPLHF.

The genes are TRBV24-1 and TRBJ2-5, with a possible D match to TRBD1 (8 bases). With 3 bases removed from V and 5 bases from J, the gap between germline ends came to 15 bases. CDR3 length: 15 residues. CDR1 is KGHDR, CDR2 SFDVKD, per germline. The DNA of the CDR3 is TGTGCCACCAGTGATGCGACAGGGGAGGGCGAGACCCAGTACTTC. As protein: CATSDATGEGETQYF.

The CDR3 spells CATSDRQRGPSYEQYF. The CDR3 DNA is TGTGCCACCAGTGACAGACAAAGGGGGCCATCCTACGAGCAGTACTTC. The J gene is TRBJ2-7, the V gene TRBV24-1; 7 positions agree with TRBD1. V shed 4 bases, J shed 1 base, and the junction held 9 bases outside the gene matches. Germline CDR1 is KGHDR and CDR2 is SFDVKD. The CDR3 is made up of 16 amino acids.

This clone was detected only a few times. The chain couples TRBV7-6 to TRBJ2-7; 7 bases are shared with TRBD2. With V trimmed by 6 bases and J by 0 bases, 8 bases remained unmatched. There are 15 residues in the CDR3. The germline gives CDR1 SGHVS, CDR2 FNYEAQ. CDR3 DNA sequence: TGTGCCAGCAGTTCCGGGACTACCAGCTCCTACGAGCAGTACTTC. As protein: CASSSGTTSSYEQYF.

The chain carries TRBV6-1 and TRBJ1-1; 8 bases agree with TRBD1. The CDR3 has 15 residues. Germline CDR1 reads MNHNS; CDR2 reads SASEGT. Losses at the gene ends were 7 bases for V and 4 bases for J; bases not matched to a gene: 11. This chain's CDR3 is CASNLGQGWVTEAFF. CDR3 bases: TGTGCCAGCAATCTAGGACAGGGCTGGGTCACTGAAGCTTTCTTT.

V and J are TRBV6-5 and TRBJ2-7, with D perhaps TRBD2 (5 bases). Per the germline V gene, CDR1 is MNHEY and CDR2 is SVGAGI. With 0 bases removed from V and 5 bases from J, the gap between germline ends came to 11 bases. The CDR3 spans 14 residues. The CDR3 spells CASSYSWRRDEQYF. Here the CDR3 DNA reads TGTGCCAGCAGTTACTCGTGGAGGCGGGACGAGCAGTACTTC.

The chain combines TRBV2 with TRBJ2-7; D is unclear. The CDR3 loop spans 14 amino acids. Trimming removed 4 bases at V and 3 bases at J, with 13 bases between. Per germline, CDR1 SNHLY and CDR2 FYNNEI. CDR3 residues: CASSGDKVVYEQYF. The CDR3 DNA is TGTGCCAGCAGTGGCGACAAAGTAGTCTACGAGCAGTACTTC.

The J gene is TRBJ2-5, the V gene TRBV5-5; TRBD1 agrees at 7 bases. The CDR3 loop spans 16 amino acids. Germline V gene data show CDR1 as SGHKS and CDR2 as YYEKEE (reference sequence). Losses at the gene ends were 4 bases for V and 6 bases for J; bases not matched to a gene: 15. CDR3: CASSPPQQGVTKTQYF. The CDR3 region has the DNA TGTGCCAGCAGCCCACCCCAGCAGGGGGTAACGAAGACCCAGTACTTC.

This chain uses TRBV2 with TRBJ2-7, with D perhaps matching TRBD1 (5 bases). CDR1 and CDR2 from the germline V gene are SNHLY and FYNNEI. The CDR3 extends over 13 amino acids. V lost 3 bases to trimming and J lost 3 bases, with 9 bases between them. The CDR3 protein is CASSEGLYYEQYF. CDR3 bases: TGTGCCAGCAGTGAGGGGCTTTACTACGAGCAGTACTTC.

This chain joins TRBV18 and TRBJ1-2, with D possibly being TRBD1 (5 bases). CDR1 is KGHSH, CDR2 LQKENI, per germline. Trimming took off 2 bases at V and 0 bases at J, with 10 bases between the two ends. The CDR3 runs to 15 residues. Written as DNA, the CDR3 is TGTGCCAGCTCACCAGGGAGGGGCCCTAACTATGGCTACACCTTC. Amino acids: CASSPGRGPNYGYTF.

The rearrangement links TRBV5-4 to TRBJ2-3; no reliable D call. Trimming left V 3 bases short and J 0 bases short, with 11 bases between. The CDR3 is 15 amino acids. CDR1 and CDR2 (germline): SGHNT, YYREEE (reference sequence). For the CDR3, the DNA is TGTGCCAGCAGCTCTTCGACTGCTAGCACAGATACGCAGTATTTT. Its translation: CASSSSTASTDTQYF.

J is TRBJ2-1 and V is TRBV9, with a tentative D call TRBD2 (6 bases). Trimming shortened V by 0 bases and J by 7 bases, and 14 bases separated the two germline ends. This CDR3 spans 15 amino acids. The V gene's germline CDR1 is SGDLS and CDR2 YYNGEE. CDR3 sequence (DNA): TGTGCCAGCAGCGTAGTTGGGGACTCTAGAAATGAGCAGTTCTTC. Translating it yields CASSVVGDSRNEQFF.